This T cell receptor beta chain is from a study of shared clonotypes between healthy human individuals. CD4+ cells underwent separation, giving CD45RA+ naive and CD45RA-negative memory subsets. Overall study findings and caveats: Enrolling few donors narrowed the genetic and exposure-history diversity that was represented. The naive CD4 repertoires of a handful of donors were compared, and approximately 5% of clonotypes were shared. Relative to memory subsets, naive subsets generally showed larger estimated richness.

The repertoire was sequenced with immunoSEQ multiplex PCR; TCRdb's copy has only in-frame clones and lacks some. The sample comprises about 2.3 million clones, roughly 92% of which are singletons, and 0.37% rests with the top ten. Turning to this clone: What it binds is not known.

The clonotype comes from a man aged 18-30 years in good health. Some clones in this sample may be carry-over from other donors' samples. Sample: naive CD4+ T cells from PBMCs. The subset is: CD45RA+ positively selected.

CDR3: CASSEGLGAYNEQFF. The CDR3 coding sequence is TGTGCCAGCAGCGAGGGACTAGGGGCCTACAATGAGCAGTTCTTC. The V and J genes are TRBV7-3 and TRBJ2-1; TRBD2 matches 8 bases. Germline V gives CDR1 SGHTA, CDR2 FQGTGA. The CDR3 is made up of 15 amino acids. J gave up 2 bases and V 5 bases, and 5 bases lay outside the gene matches.